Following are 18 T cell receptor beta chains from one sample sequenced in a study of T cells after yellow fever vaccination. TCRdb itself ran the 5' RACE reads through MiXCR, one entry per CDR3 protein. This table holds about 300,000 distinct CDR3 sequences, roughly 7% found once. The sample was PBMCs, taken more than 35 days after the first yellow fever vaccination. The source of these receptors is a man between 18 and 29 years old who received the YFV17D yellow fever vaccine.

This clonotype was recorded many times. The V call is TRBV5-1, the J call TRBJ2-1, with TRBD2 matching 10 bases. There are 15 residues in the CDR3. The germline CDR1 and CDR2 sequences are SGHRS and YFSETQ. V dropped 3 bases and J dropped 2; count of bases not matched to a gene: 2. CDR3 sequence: CASSSLAGTYNEQFF. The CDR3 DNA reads TGCGCCAGCAGCTCACTAGCGGGAACCTACAATGAGCAGTTCTTC.

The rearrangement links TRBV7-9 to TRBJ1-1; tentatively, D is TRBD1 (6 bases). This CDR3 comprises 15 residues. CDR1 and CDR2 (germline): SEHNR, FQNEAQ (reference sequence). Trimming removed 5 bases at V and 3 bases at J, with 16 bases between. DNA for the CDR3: TGTGCCAGCAGCAACCGGGGGCGCGGGGACACTGAAGCTTTCTTT. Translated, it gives CASSNRGRGDTEAFF.

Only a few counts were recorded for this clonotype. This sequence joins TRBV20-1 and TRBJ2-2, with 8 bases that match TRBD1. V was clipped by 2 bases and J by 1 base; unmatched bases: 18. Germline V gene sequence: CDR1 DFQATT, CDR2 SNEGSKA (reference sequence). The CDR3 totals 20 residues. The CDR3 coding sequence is TGCAGTGCTAGATCACACAAGACAGGGGCCGTCTCCTTGAACACCGGGGAGCTGTTTTTT. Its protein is CSARSHKTGAVSLNTGELFF.

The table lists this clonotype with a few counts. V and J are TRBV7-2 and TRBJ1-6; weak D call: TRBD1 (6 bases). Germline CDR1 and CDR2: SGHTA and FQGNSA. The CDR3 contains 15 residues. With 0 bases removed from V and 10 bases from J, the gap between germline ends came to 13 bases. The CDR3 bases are TGTGCCAGCAGCTTAGCTTCAGGGGCAGGGTCACCCCTCCACTTT. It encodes CASSLASGAGSPLHF. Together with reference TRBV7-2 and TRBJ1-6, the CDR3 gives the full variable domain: GAGVSQSPSNKVTEKGKDVELRCDPISGHTALYWYRQSLGQGLEFLIYFQGNSAPDKSGLPSDRFSAERTGGSVSTLTIQRTQQEDSAVYLCASSLASGAGSPLHFGNGTRLTVT.

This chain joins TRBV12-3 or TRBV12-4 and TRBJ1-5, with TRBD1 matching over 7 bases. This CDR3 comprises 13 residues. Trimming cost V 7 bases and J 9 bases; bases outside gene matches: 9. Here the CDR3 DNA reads TGTGCCAGCACAATAGACAGGGTATCGCCCCAGCATTTT. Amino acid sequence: CASTIDRVSPQHF.

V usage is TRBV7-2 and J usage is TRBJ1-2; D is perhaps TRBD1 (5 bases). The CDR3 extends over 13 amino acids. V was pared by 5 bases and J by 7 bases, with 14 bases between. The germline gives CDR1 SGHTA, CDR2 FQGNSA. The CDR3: CASSPLGAGGYTF. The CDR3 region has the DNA TGTGCCAGCAGCCCTCTCGGGGCAGGTGGCTACACCTTC.

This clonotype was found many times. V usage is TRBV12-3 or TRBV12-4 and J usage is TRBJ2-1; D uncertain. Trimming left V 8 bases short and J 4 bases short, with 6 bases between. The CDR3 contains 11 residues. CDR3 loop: CASGTYNEQFF. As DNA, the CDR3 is TGTGCCAGCGGAACATACAATGAGCAGTTCTTC.

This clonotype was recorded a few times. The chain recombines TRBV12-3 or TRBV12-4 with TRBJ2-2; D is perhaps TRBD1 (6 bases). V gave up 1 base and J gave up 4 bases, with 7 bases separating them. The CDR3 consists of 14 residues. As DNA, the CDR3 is TGTGCCAGCAGTTTAGGGGGGCCCACCGGGGAGCTGTTTTTT. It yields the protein CASSLGGPTGELFF.

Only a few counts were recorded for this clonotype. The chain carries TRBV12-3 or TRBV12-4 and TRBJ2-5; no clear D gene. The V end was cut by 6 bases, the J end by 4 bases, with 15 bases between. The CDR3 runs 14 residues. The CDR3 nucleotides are TGTGCCAGCAGCCGCGCGACAAATGCAGAGACCCAGTACTTC. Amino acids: CASSRATNAETQYF.

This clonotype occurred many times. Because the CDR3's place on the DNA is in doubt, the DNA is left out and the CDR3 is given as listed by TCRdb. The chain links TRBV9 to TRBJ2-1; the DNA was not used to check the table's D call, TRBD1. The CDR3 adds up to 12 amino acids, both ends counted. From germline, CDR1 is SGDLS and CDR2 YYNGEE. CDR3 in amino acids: CASSAWGRGSVF.

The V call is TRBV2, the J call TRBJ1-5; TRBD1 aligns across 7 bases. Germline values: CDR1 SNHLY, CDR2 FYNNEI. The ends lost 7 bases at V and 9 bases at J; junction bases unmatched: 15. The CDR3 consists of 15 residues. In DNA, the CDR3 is TGTGCCAGCACCCCCAGGGGGACCGTTTTCGGGCCCCAGCATTTT. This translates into CASTPRGTVFGPQHF. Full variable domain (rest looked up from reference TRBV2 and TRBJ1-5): EPEVTQTPSHQVTQMGQEVILRCVPISNHLYFYWYRQILGQKVEFLVSFYNNEISEKSEIFDDQFSVERPDGSNFTLKIRSTKLEDSAMYFCASTPRGTVFGPQHFGDGTRLSIL.

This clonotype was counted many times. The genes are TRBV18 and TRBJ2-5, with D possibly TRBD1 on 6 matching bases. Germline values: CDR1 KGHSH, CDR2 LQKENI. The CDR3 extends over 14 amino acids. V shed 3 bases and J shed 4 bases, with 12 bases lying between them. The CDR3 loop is CASSPGAGRETQYF. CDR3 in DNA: TGTGCCAGCTCACCGGGGGCAGGGAGAGAGACCCAGTACTTC. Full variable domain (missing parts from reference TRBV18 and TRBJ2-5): NAGVMQNPRHLVRRRGQEARLRCSPMKGHSHVYWYRQLPEEGLKFMVYLQKENIIDESGMPKERFSAEFPKEGPSILRIQQVVRGDSAAYFCASSPGAGRETQYFGPGTRLLVL.

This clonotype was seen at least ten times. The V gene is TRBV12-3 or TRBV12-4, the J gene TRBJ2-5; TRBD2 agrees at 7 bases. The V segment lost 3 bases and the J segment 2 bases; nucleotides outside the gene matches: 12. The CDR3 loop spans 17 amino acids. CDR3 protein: CASSLQPSGVQQETQYF. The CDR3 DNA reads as TGTGCCAGCAGTTTGCAGCCTAGCGGAGTTCAACAAGAGACCCAGTACTTC.

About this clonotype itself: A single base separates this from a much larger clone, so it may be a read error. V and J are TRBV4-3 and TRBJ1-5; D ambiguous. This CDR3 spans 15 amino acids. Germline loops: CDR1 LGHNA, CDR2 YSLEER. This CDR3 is CASNQDGGVDQPQHF. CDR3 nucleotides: TGCGCCAGCAACCAAGATGGCGGCGTGGATCAGCCCCAGCATTTT.

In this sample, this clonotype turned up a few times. CDR3 in amino acids: CASSPVPAWGKQFF. The CDR3 DNA is TGTGCCAGCAGCCCAGTACCAGCTTGGGGGAAGCAGTTCTTC. The V and J genes are TRBV7-2 and TRBJ2-1; the D gene could be TRBD1 or TRBD2 (5 bases each). The ends were cut back, 5 bases at V and 11 bases at J, with 19 bases in the middle. Germline-derived CDR1 and CDR2 are SGHTA and FQGNSA. The CDR3 length is 14 residues.

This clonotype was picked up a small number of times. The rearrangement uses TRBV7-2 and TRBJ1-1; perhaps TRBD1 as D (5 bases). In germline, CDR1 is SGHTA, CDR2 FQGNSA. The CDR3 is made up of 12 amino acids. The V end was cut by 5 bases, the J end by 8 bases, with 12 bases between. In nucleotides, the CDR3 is TGTGCCAGCAGCCTAAACCGGGACGAAGCTTTCTTT. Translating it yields CASSLNRDEAFF.

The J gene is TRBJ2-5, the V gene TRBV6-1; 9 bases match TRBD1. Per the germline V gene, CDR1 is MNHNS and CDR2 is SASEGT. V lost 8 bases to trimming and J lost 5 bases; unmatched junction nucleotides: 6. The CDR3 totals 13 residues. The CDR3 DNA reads TGTGCCAGCGGGACAGGGAACGGGGAGACCCAGTACTTC. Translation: CASGTGNGETQYF.

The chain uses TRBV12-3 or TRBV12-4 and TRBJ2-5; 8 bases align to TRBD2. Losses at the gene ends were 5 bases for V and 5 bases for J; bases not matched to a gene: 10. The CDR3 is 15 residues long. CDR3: CASSVYSRGGETQYF. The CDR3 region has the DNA TGTGCCAGCAGTGTTTACAGCCGGGGGGGTGAGACCCAGTACTTC.